This T cell receptor beta chain derives from a study of shared clonotypes between healthy human individuals. The assay was immunoSEQ multiplex PCR, and TCRdb's table has in-frame clones only and misses some. The sample comprises about 1.1 million clones, around three quarters of which are singletons, and approximately 0.9% rests with the top ten. CDR1 is SGHRS and CDR2 is YFSETQ in the germline V gene. V lost 4 bases, J lost 8 bases, and 9 bases lay in between. This CDR3 spans 12 amino acids. The chain recombines TRBV5-1 with TRBJ2-2, with D possibly being TRBD2 (5 bases). The sequenced sample consisted of memory CD4+ T cells from PBMCs. Indicated subset: CD45RA-negative fraction. This TCR derives from a man aged 18 to 35 in good health. Some clones in this sample may be carry-over from other donors' samples. CDR3 bases: TGCGCCAGCAGCCTTGAGCGGGGGGAGCTGTTTTTT. Amino acids: CASSLERGELFF.